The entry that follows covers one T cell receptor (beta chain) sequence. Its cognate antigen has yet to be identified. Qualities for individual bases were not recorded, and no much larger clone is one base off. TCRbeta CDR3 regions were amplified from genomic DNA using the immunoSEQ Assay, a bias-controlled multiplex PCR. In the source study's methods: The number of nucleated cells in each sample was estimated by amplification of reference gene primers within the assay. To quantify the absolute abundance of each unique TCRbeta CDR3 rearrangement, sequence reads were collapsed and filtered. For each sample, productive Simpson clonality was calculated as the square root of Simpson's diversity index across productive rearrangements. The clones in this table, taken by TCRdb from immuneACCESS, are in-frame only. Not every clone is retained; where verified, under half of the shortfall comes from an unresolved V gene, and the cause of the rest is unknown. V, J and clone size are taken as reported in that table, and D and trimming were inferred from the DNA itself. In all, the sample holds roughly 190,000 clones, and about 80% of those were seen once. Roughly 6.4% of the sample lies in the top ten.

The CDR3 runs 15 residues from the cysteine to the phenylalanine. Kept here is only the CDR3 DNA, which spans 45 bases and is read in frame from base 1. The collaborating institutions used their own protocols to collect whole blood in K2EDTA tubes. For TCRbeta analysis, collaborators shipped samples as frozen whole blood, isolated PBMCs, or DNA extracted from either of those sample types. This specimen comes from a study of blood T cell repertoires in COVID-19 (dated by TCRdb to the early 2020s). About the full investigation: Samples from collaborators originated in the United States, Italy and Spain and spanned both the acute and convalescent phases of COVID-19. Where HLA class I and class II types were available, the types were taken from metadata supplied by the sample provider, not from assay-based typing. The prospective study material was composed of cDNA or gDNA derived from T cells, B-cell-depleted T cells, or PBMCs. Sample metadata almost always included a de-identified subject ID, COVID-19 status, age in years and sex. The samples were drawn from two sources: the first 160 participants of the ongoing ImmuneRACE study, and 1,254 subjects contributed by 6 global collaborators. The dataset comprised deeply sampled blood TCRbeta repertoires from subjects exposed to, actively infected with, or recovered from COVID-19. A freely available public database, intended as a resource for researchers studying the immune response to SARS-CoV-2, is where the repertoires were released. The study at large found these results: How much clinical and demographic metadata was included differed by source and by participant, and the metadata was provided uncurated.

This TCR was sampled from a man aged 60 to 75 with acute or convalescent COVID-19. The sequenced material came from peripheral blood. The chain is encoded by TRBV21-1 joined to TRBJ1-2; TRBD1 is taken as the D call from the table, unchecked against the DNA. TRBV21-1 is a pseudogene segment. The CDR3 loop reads CASRDRVDPRYGYTF. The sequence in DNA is TGTGCCAGCCGGGACAGGGTAGATCCAAGATATGGCTACACCTTC.